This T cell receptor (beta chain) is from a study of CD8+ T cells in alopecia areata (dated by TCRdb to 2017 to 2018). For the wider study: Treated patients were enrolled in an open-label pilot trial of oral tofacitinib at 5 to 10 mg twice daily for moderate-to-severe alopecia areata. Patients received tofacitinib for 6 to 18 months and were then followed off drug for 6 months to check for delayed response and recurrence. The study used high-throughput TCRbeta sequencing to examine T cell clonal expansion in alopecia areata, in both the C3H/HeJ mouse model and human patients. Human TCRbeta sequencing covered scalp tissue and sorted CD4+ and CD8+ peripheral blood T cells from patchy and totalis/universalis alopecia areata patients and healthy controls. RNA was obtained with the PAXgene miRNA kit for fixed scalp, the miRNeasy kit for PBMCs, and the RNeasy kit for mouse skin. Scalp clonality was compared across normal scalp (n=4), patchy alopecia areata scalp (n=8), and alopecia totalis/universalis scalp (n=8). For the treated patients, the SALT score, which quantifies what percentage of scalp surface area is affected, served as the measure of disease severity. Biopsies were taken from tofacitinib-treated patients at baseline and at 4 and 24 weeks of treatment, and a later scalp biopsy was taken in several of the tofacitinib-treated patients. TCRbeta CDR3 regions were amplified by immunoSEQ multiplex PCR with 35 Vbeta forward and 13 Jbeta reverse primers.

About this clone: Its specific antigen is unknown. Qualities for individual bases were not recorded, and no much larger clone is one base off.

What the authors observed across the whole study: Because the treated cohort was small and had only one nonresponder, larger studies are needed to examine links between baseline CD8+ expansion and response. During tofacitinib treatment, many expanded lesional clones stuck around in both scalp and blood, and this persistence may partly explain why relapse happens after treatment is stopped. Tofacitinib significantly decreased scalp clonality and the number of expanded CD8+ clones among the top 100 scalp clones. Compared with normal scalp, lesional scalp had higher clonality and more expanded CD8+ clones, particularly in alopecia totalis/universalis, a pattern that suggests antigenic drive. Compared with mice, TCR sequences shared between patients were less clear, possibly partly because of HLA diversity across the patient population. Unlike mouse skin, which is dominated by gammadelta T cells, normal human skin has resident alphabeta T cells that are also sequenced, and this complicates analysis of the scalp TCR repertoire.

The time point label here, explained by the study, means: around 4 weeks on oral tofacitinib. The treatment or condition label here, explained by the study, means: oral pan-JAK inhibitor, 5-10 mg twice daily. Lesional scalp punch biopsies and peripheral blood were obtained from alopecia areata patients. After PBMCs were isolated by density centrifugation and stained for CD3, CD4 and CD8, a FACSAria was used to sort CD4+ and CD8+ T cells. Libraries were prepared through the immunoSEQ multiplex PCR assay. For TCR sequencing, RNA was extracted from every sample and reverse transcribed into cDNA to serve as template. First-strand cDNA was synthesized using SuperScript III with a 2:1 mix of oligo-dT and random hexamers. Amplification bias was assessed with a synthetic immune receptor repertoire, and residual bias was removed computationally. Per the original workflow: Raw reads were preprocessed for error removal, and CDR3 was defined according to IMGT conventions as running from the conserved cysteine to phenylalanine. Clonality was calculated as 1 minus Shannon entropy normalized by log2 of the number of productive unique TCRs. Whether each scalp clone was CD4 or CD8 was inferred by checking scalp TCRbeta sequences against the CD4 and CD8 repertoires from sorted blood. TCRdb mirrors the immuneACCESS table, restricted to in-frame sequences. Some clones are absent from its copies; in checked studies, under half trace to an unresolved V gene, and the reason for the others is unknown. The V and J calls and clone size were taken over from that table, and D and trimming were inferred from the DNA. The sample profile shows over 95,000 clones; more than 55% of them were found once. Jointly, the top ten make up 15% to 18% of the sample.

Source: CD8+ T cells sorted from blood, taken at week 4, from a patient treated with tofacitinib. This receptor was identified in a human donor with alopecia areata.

DNA sequence: TGCGCCAGCAGCCAAGTCGGGGGCTCGGAAGCTTTCTTT. The resulting protein is CASSQVGGSEAFF. The rearranged chain carries TRBV4-1 and TRBJ1-1; tentative D gene TRBD1, with 6 bases matching. Relative to germline, V is 1 base shorter and J is 8 bases shorter, with 11 bases between their ends. CDR1 and CDR2, per the germline V gene, are MGHRA and YSYEKL. Inclusive of the bounding cysteine and phenylalanine, the CDR3 is 13 residues long. Only the CDR3 region is kept as DNA, spanning 39 bases read in frame from base 1.